A single sample is the source of the 14 T cell receptor beta chains below, sequenced in a study of T cell responses to AZD1222 COVID-19 vaccine. TCRdb's copy holds only in-frame clones and misses some; the assay was immunoSEQ multiplex PCR. The sample holds approximately 100,000 clones, approximately 90% seen once. The source was peripheral blood, collected 28 days after the second AZD1222 dose. The receptor source for this set is an adult who received the AZD1222 COVID-19 vaccine.

This clone was seen a few times. Other DNA variants within this sample encode the same CDR3. The chain has TRBV7-2 and TRBJ1-2, with 7 positions matching TRBD1. Trimming removed 5 bases from V and 7 bases from J; junction bases left unmatched: 7. Germline-derived CDR1 and CDR2 are SGHTA and FQGNSA. The CDR3 is 13 residues long. CDR3 protein: CASSPTPGGGYTF. The CDR3 DNA reads as TGTGCCAGCAGCCCAACGCCAGGGGGTGGCTACACCTTC.

The CDR3 is CASSERAPNTGELFF. The CDR3, as DNA: TGTGCCAGCAGTGAAAGGGCTCCCAACACCGGGGAGCTGTTTTTT. The chain carries TRBV2 and TRBJ2-2; unclear D gene. This CDR3 region has 15 residues. Germline V lookup: CDR1 SNHLY, CDR2 FYNNEI. The germline V and J ends were trimmed by 2 bases and 2 bases, with 9 bases remaining between them. The full variable domain, its missing parts supplied by reference TRBV2 and TRBJ2-2, is EPEVTQTPSHQVTQMGQEVILRCVPISNHLYFYWYRQILGQKVEFLVSFYNNEISEKSEIFDDQFSVERPDGSNFTLKIRSTKLEDSAMYFCASSERAPNTGELFFGEGSRLTVL.

The genes are TRBV5-4 and TRBJ1-6, with TRBD1 matching over 8 bases. The CDR3 covers 17 residues. Unmatched junction bases numbered 7, after V lost 1 base and J lost 4 bases. Looked up from germline, CDR1 is SGHNT and CDR2 is YYREEE (reference sequence). The CDR3 region has the DNA TGTGCCAGCAGCTTGTCCGGGACAGGCAGATATAATTCACCCCTCCACTTT. Amino acids: CASSLSGTGRYNSPLHF.

The chain combines TRBV24-1 with TRBJ2-2; 9 bases match TRBD2. The germline V gene has CDR1 KGHDR and CDR2 SFDVKD. CDR3 length equals 14 residues. Losses at the gene ends were 8 bases for V and 6 bases for J; bases not matched to a gene: 6. CDR3 DNA sequence: TGTGCCACCACTAGCGGGGTAAATGCCGGGGAGCTGTTTTTT. It codes for CATTSGVNAGELFF.

The chain couples TRBV5-5 to TRBJ2-1, with D possibly matching TRBD1 (6 bases). The V gene lost 1 base and the J gene lost 7 bases, with 30 bases spanning the gap. This CDR3 is 20 amino acids long. Per the germline V gene, CDR1 is SGHKS and CDR2 is YYEKEE (reference sequence). Here the CDR3 reads CASSLSPRAGAVIQGNEQFF. In DNA form, the CDR3 reads TGTGCCAGCAGCTTGAGCCCCCGAGCAGGGGCCGTTATTCAGGGAAATGAGCAGTTCTTC.

Here the CDR3 DNA reads TGTGCCAGCAGCCCTCCGGGGGGCGGGTACAATGAGCAGTTCTTC. Translating it yields CASSPPGGGYNEQFF. V and J are TRBV7-2 and TRBJ2-1, with a weak D call TRBD2 (7 bases). Trimming stripped 5 bases from V and 4 bases from J, with 15 bases between. The CDR3 runs to 15 residues. Germline-derived CDR1 and CDR2 are SGHTA and FQGNSA. Filled out from reference TRBV7-2 and TRBJ2-1, the complete variable domain reads GAGVSQSPSNKVTEKGKDVELRCDPISGHTALYWYRQSLGQGLEFLIYFQGNSAPDKSGLPSDRFSAERTGGSVSTLTIQRTQQEDSAVYLCASSPPGGGYNEQFFGPGTRLTVL.

This clone has just one count. The chain employs TRBV6-5 and TRBJ1-1, with D hard to call. CDR3 length: 13 residues. Germline V gene lookup returns CDR1 MNHEY and CDR2 SVGAGI. Between the trimmed V and J ends, which lost 8 bases and 0 bases, there was a span of 10 bases. In nucleotides, the CDR3 is TGTGCCAGCGCGGAAGAATTGAACACTGAAGCTTTCTTT. It encodes CASAEELNTEAFF.

The chain has TRBV3-1 (or the pseudogene TRBV3-2) and TRBJ2-1, with D perhaps matching TRBD1 (5 bases). Per germline, CDR1 LGHDT and CDR2 YNNKEL (reference sequence). Between the trimmed V and J ends, which lost 2 bases and 0 bases, there was a span of 14 bases. This CDR3 comprises 17 residues. The CDR3 protein is CASSQKGSCLSYNEQFF. DNA of the CDR3: TGTGCCAGCAGCCAAAAGGGGTCCTGCCTCTCCTACAATGAGCAGTTCTTC.

The chain's CDR3 is CASSKGGSPLHF. The CDR3 DNA reads TGTGCCAGCAGCAAGGGGGGATCACCCCTCCACTTT. The V gene is TRBV21-1, the J gene TRBJ1-6. TRBV21-1 counts as a pseudogene. This CDR3 is 12 amino acids long.

This rearrangement joins TRBV5-1 to TRBJ1-6; D gene unclear. There are 15 residues in the CDR3. The V and J ends lost 4 bases and 4 bases respectively, with 12 bases between them. Germline CDR1 is SGHRS and CDR2 is YFSETQ. The CDR3 is CASSLGRLYNSPLHF. The CDR3 nucleotides read TGCGCCAGCAGCCTTGGGAGACTGTATAATTCACCCCTCCACTTT.

J is TRBJ1-2 and V is TRBV11-2, with D unclear. The germline gives CDR1 SGHAT, CDR2 FQNNGV. The CDR3 contains 12 residues. Deletions cut 2 bases from V and 6 bases from J, with 7 bases between. CDR3: CASSLWRDGYTF. The DNA of the CDR3 is TGTGCCAGCAGCTTATGGAGGGATGGCTACACCTTC.

This rearrangement joins TRBV7-9 to TRBJ2-6; D gene ambiguous. CDR3 size: 15 residues. The germline gives CDR1 SEHNR, CDR2 FQNEAQ (reference sequence). Trimming removed 6 bases from V and 0 bases from J, with 9 bases in between. The CDR3 bases are TGTGCCAGCAGAATACAACTCTCTGGGGCCAACGTCCTGACTTTC. It encodes CASRIQLSGANVLTF.

This clone was observed a few times. This sequence joins TRBV9 and TRBJ1-1; D may be TRBD1 (6 bases). In germline, CDR1 is SGDLS, CDR2 YYNGEE. The CDR3 runs to 17 residues. The germline V and J ends were trimmed by 1 base and 4 bases, with 20 bases remaining between them. The CDR3: CASSVWSIGGAGTEAFF. The CDR3 nucleotides read TGTGCCAGCAGCGTATGGAGTATCGGGGGCGCGGGCACTGAAGCTTTCTTT.

J is TRBJ1-2 and V is TRBV5-1, with D possibly TRBD1 on 6 matching bases. CDR1 SGHRS and CDR2 YFSETQ come from the germline V gene. The germline V and J ends were trimmed by 4 bases and 4 bases, with 23 bases remaining between them. The CDR3 is made up of 17 amino acids. For the CDR3, the DNA is TGCGCCAGCAGCCACTCCTTATCAGACAGGAGCGCCTATGGCTACACCTTC. Its translation: CASSHSLSDRSAYGYTF.